This TCR beta chain was identified during a study of blood T cell repertoires in COVID-19. On the study more broadly: The samples span acute and convalescent COVID-19 from the United States, Italy and Spain. PBMCs, B-cell-depleted T cells, or T cells provided the cDNA or gDNA that made up the material.

In the source study's methods: From reference gene primer amplification, estimates of nucleated cell counts were derived. Repertoires were generated with immunoSEQ multiplex PCR, while TCRdb's copy carries only in-frame clones and drops some. The DNA was the basis for D and trimming; V, J and clone size are from that table. The sample includes about 71,000 clones, nearly 90% of them seen just once. Germline lookup yields CDR1 MNHNY and CDR2 SVGAGI (reference sequence). Trimming took 6 bases from V and 3 from J; bases not matched to a gene: 11. The CDR3 totals 15 residues. The chain carries TRBV6-6 and TRBJ2-7; 7 nucleotides match TRBD2. The TCR sequence derives from a man aged 50-60 years with active COVID-19. Specimen: peripheral blood. The CDR3: CASRKDRDYNYEQYF. The CDR3 DNA follows: TGTGCCAGCAGAAAAGACCGGGACTACAACTACGAGCAGTACTTC.